A single sample gave rise to the 27 T cell receptor beta chains below, sequenced in a study of OX40 agonist ivuxolimab in advanced cancers. Some clones are missing from TCRdb's copy, which holds only in-frame ones; the method was immunoSEQ multiplex PCR. The sample contains more than 50,000 clones, around 85% of which appear only once. The input for sequencing was CD4+ or CD8+ T cells sorted from blood, taken in a trial of the OX40 agonist ivuxolimab. All receptors come from an adult with an advanced solid tumor such as melanoma, head and neck, liver or kidney cancer.

This chain uses TRBV6-5 with TRBJ1-2; 7 bases are a match to TRBD1. CDR3 length: 13 amino acids. Germline assignment: CDR1 MNHEY and CDR2 SVGAGI. V shed 6 bases and J 7 bases; nucleotides not matched to a gene: 8. The CDR3 sequence is CASSKDRVGGYTF. Written as DNA, the CDR3 is TGTGCCAGCAGCAAAGACAGGGTTGGTGGCTACACCTTC.

The chain uses TRBV9 and TRBJ2-3, with D possibly being TRBD2 (6 bases). V was shortened by 2 bases and J by 0 bases, with 10 bases between the two germline ends. From germline, CDR1 is SGDLS and CDR2 YYNGEE. The CDR3 runs to 15 residues. For the CDR3, the DNA is TGTGCCAGCAGCGTCTGGGACTTTAGCACAGATACGCAGTATTTT. It yields the protein CASSVWDFSTDTQYF.

The chain couples TRBV6-1 to TRBJ2-5, with 13 bases that match TRBD2. V shed 9 bases, J shed 2 bases, and the junction held 3 bases outside the gene matches. Germline V gives CDR1 MNHNS, CDR2 SASEGT. The CDR3 runs to 14 residues. CDR3 sequence: CASGTSGIQETQYF. The CDR3 region has the DNA TGTGCCAGTGGGACTAGCGGGATTCAAGAGACCCAGTACTTC.

The chain employs TRBV4-2 and TRBJ1-2; perhaps TRBD1 as D (5 bases). Trimming removed 1 base from V and 4 bases from J, with 7 bases in between. CDR3 length: 13 residues. From germline, CDR1 is LGHNA and CDR2 YNFKEQ. The DNA of the CDR3 is TGTGCCAGCAGCCAAGTAGACAGCTATGGCTACACCTTC. Translating gives CASSQVDSYGYTF.

V gene TRBV6-1 combines with J gene TRBJ2-7, with TRBD1 identical over 10 bases. Per the germline V gene, CDR1 is MNHNS and CDR2 is SASEGT. CDR3 size: 14 residues. Trimming removed 3 bases from V and 6 bases from J; junction bases left unmatched: 5. DNA for the CDR3: TGTGCCAGCAGTGACAGGACAGGGGGTAGCGAGCAGTACTTC. Its translation: CASSDRTGGSEQYF.

The J gene is TRBJ2-1, the V gene TRBV19; 10 positions agree with TRBD2. V was clipped by 1 base and J by 4 bases; unmatched bases: 1. CDR1 and CDR2 (germline): LNHDA, SQIVND (reference sequence). The CDR3 loop spans 15 amino acids. DNA of the CDR3: TGTGCCAGTAGTATAGGGGGACTAGCGTACAATGAGCAGTTCTTC. Its translation: CASSIGGLAYNEQFF. The full variable domain, with the rest looked up from reference TRBV19 and TRBJ2-1, is DGGITQSPKYLFRKEGQNVTLSCEQNLNHDAMYWYRQDPGQGLRLIYYSQIVNDFQKGDIAEGYSVSREKKESFPLTVTSAQKNPTAFYLCASSIGGLAYNEQFFGPGTRLTVL.

The V call is TRBV5-4, the J call TRBJ1-6, with D perhaps TRBD1 (5 bases). Germline V gene lookup returns CDR1 SGHNT and CDR2 YYREEE (reference sequence). V was trimmed by 4 bases and J by 7 bases, leaving 15 bases between them. The CDR3 is made up of 15 amino acids. The CDR3 sequence is CASSQDTKGNSPLHF. The CDR3 coding sequence is TGTGCCAGCAGCCAGGACACTAAGGGGAATTCACCCCTCCACTTT. Variable domain in full (rest from reference TRBV5-4 and TRBJ1-6): ETGVTQSPTHLIKTRGQQVTLRCSSQSGHNTVSWYQQALGQGPQFIFQYYREEENGRGNFPPRFSGLQFPNYSSELNVNALELDDSALYLCASSQDTKGNSPLHFGNGTRLTVT.

The chain couples TRBV29-1 to TRBJ1-3; no reliable D call. This CDR3 contains 11 residues. V lost 4 bases and J lost 9, with 10 bases in between. CDR1 is SQVTM and CDR2 is ANQGSEA in the germline V gene. The CDR3 protein is CSVASGGTIYF. The CDR3 DNA reads as TGCAGCGTTGCCTCTGGAGGCACCATATATTTT.

The V call is TRBV4-1, the J call TRBJ1-5, with D unresolved. Germline V gives CDR1 MGHRA, CDR2 YSYEKL. The CDR3 loop spans 15 amino acids. Trimming took off 1 base at V and 2 bases at J, with 9 bases between the two ends. The CDR3 is CASSQVSEGNQPQHF. The CDR3, as DNA: TGCGCCAGCAGCCAAGTGTCAGAGGGCAATCAGCCCCAGCATTTT.

The chain recombines TRBV13 with TRBJ1-6; 7 bases align to TRBD1. The CDR3 has 15 amino acids. The V gene's germline CDR1 is PRHDT and CDR2 FYEKMQ (reference sequence). V was clipped by 5 bases and J by 9 bases; unmatched bases: 10. CDR3 in amino acids: CASSAQGQPSSPLHF. The CDR3 nucleotides read TGTGCCAGCAGCGCCCAGGGACAGCCGTCTTCACCCCTCCACTTT.

The CDR3: CASSLSSGNTGELFF. The DNA of the CDR3 is TGTGCCAGCAGTTTATCTAGCGGGAACACCGGGGAGCTGTTTTTT. The rearrangement joins TRBV27 to TRBJ2-2; possible D gene TRBD2, 6 bases. V was cut by 0 bases and J by 1 base, with 6 bases left in between. The CDR3 runs to 15 residues. Germline values: CDR1 MNHEY, CDR2 SMNVEV (reference sequence).

The count of this clone is one. The J gene is TRBJ1-1, the V gene TRBV18, with 7 bases that match TRBD1. There are 16 residues in the CDR3. Germline-derived CDR1 and CDR2 are KGHSH and LQKENI. Germline trimming cut 5 bases from V and 1 base from J; bases unmatched to any gene: 10. The DNA of the CDR3 is TGTGCCAGCTCATTTGGGACAGCGATGCGGAACACTGAAGCTTTCTTT. This encodes CASSFGTAMRNTEAFF.

The V gene is TRBV7-2, the J gene TRBJ1-2; 9 bases match TRBD1. Germline loops: CDR1 SGHTA, CDR2 FQGNSA. This CDR3 has 14 amino acids. Trimming took 4 bases from V and 8 from J; bases not matched to a gene: 8. The CDR3 loop is CASSSPGQGSGYTF. CDR3 DNA: TGTGCCAGCAGCTCCCCGGGACAGGGAAGCGGCTACACCTTC.

V is TRBV27 and J is TRBJ2-6, with 10 bases fitting TRBD1. Germline CDR1 is MNHEY and CDR2 is SMNVEV (reference sequence). CDR3 length: 17 residues. Germline trimming cut 5 bases from V and 0 bases from J; bases unmatched to any gene: 4. CDR3 loop: CASSKDRGFSGANVLTF. The CDR3 DNA is TGTGCCAGCAGTAAGGACAGGGGGTTCTCTGGGGCCAACGTCCTGACTTTC.

This chain links TRBV18 with TRBJ1-5; TRBD1 is a possible D gene (5 bases). V was clipped by 2 bases and J by 7 bases, with 12 bases between them. CDR1 is KGHSH, CDR2 LQKENI, per germline. The CDR3 sequence is 14 residues long. In nucleotides, the CDR3 is TGTGCCAGCTCACCAGGGCAGGGAGCCCAGCCCCAGCATTTT. It yields the protein CASSPGQGAQPQHF.

The CDR3 nucleotides read TGTGCCAGCAGTTACTTCCTGGGGGGTCAGCCCCAGCATTTT. Translating it yields CASSYFLGGQPQHF. The V call is TRBV6-5, the J call TRBJ1-5, with D possibly TRBD1 on 5 matching bases. Germline CDR1 reads MNHEY; CDR2 reads SVGAGI. Deletions cut 1 base from V and 6 bases from J, with 10 bases between. This CDR3 has 14 amino acids.

In DNA form, the CDR3 reads TGTGCCAGTATCGGGCGTCCTTCTGAAGCTTTCTTT. This sequence encodes CASIGRPSEAFF. The V and J genes are TRBV19 and TRBJ1-1; D not certain. CDR3 length: 12 amino acids. V dropped 7 bases and J dropped 6 bases, with 12 bases sitting between them. Per the germline V gene, CDR1 is LNHDA and CDR2 is SQIVND (reference sequence).

The V and J genes are TRBV10-3 and TRBJ2-1; 10 bases fit TRBD2. The germline V gene has CDR1 ENHRY and CDR2 SYGVKD. V lost 6 bases and J lost 7; bases outside the gene matches: 9. The CDR3 sequence is 15 residues long. DNA for the CDR3: TGTGCCATCAGCACCAGGGCTAGCGGGAGTAATGAGCAGTTCTTC. Translation gives CAISTRASGSNEQFF.

The V gene is TRBV18, the J gene TRBJ2-1, with 9 bases aligning to TRBD1. J lost 7 bases, V lost 6 bases, and 4 bases had no gene match. From germline, CDR1 is KGHSH and CDR2 LQKENI. The CDR3 extends over 13 amino acids. CDR3 DNA sequence: TGTGCCAGCTCGCCGGGACAGGGTAATGAGCAGTTCTTC. Protein: CASSPGQGNEQFF.

V and J are TRBV5-8 and TRBJ2-2, with TRBD2 as a possible D gene (5 bases). There are 16 residues in the CDR3. CDR1 is SGHTS, CDR2 YDEGEE, per germline. Trimming pared 6 bases from V and 0 bases from J, leaving 15 bases between. This chain's CDR3 is CASTPRSGANTGELFF. CDR3 DNA: TGTGCCAGCACCCCTAGGAGCGGAGCGAACACCGGGGAGCTGTTTTTT.

V and J are TRBV5-1 and TRBJ2-7; 8 bases agree with TRBD2. The germline V gene has CDR1 SGHRS and CDR2 YFSETQ. The J segment lost 2 bases and the V segment lost 2 bases, leaving 12 bases of the junction unmatched. The CDR3 loop spans 17 amino acids. CDR3 nucleotides: TGCGCCAGCAGCTTTGGACTAGCAGACGCAAGAACCTACGAGCAGTACTTC. This translates into CASSFGLADARTYEQYF.

This clone was seen a single time. The chain carries TRBV18 and TRBJ2-7, with 8 bases lining up with TRBD1. With 4 bases clipped from V and 3 bases from J, the junction kept 5 bases outside the gene matches. Germline V gene data show CDR1 as KGHSH and CDR2 as LQKENI. This CDR3 has 14 residues. Here the CDR3 DNA reads TGTGCCAGCTCACTGGGACAGGATTACTACGAGCAGTACTTC. It translates to CASSLGQDYYEQYF.

As DNA, the CDR3 is TGTGCCAGCAAGGGGCGATCCTACGAGCAGTACTTC. It translates to CASKGRSYEQYF. The rearrangement joins TRBV2 to TRBJ2-7, with D maybe TRBD1 (5 bases). With 7 bases removed from V and 1 base from J, the gap between germline ends came to 8 bases. The CDR3 runs to 12 residues. The V gene's germline CDR1 is SNHLY and CDR2 FYNNEI. Variable domain in full (rest from reference TRBV2 and TRBJ2-7): EPEVTQTPSHQVTQMGQEVILRCVPISNHLYFYWYRQILGQKVEFLVSFYNNEISEKSEIFDDQFSVERPDGSNFTLKIRSTKLEDSAMYFCASKGRSYEQYFGPGTRLTVT.

The chain links TRBV4-1 to TRBJ1-5; tentative D call: TRBD1 (5 bases). Trimming removed 3 bases at V and 6 bases at J, with 15 bases between. The germline gives CDR1 MGHRA, CDR2 YSYEKL. The CDR3 consists of 15 residues. The CDR3 spells CASSQGFLGGQPQHF. DNA for the CDR3: TGCGCCAGCAGCCAGGGGTTTTTGGGGGGTCAGCCCCAGCATTTT.

The rearrangement joins TRBV28 to TRBJ2-7; no reliable D call. V shed 6 bases and J shed 4 bases, with 10 bases lying between them. This CDR3 is 12 amino acids long. The germline gives CDR1 MDHEN, CDR2 SYDVKM. For the CDR3, the DNA is TGTGCCAGCAGCCCACCCCGATACGAGCAGTACTTC. As protein: CASSPPRYEQYF. The variable domain in full, completed from reference TRBV28 and TRBJ2-7, reads DVKVTQSSRYLVKRTGEKVFLECVQDMDHENMFWYRQDPGLGLRLIYFSYDVKMKEKGDIPEGYSVSREKKERFSLILESASTNQTSMYLCASSPPRYEQYFGPGTRLTVT.

CDR3: CAIGTGSEAFF. The CDR3 nucleotides are TGTGCCATTGGGACAGGGTCGGAAGCTTTCTTT. V is TRBV10-3 and J is TRBJ1-1, with 9 nucleotides matching TRBD1. Germline V lookup: CDR1 ENHRY, CDR2 SYGVKD. Trimming cost V 9 bases and J 8 bases; bases outside gene matches: 4. The CDR3 length is 11 residues.

This sequence joins TRBV10-3 and TRBJ2-3; D call uncertain. This CDR3 comprises 12 residues. Germline V gives CDR1 ENHRY, CDR2 SYGVKD. Deletions cut 0 bases from V and 4 bases from J, with 2 bases between. The CDR3 nucleotides are TGTGCCATCAGTGAGTCATCAGATACGCAGTATTTT. Amino acids: CAISESSDTQYF.